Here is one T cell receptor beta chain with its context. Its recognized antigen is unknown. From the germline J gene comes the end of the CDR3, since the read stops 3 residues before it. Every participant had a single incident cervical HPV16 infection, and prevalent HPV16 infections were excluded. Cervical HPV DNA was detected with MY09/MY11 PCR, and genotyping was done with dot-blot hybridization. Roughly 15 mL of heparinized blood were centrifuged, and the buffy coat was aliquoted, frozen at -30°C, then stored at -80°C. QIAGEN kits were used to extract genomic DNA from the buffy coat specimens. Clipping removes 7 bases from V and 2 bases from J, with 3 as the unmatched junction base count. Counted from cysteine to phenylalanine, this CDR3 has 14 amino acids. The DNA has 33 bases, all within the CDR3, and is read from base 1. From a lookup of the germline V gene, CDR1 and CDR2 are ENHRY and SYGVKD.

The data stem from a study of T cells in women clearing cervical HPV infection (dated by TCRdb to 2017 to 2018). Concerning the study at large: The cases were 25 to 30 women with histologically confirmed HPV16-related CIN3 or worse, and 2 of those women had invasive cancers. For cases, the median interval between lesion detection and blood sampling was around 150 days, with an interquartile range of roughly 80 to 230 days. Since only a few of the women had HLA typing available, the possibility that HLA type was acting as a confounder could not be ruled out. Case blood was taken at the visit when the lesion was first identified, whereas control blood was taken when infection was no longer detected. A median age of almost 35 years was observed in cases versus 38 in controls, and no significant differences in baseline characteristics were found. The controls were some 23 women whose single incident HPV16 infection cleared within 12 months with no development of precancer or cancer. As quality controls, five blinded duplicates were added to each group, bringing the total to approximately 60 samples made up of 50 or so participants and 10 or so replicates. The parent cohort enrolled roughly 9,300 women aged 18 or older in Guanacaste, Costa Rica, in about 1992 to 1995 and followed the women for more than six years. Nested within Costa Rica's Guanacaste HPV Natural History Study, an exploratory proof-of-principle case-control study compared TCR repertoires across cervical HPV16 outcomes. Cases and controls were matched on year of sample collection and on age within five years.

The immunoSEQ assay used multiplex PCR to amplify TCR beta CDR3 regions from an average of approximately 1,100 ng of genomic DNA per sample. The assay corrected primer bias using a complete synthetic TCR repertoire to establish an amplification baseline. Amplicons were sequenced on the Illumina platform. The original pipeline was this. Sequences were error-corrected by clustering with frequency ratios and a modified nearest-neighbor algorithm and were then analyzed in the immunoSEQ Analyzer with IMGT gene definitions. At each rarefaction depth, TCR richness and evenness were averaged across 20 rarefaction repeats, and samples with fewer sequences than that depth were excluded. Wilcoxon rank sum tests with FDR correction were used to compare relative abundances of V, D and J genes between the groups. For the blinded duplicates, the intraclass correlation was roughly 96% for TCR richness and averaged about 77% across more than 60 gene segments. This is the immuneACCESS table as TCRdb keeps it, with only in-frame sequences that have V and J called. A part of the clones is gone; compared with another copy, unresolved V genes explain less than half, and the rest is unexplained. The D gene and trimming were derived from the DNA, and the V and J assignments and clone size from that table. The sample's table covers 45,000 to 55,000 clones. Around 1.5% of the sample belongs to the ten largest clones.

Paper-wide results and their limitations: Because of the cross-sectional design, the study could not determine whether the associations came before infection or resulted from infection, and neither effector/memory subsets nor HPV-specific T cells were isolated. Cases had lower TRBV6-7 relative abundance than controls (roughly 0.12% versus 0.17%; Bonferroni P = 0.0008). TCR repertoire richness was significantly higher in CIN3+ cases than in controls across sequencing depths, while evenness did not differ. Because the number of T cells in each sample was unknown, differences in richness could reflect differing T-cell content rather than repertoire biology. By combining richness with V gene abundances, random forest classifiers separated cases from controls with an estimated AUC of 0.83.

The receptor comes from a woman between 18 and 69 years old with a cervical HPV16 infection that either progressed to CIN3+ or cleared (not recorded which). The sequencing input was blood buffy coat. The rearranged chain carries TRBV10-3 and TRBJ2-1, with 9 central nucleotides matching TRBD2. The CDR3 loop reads CAITVAGAYNEQFF. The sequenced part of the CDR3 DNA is TGTGCCATCACGGTAGCGGGGGCCTACAATGAG.